This TCR beta chain was sequenced for a study of response to subunit inactivated influenza vaccine. Points from the study as a whole: Seasonal influenza vaccination, on each occasion, was suggested by the authors to recruit few new T cells.

The CDR3 consists of 12 residues. Trimming took 7 bases from V and 9 from J, leaving 13 bases between them. Germline V gene lookup returns CDR1 MDHEN and CDR2 SYDVKM. This clonotype was seen a few times. The antigen remains unidentified. MiXCR, applied by TCRdb to the RT-PCR reads, yields one record per CDR3 protein. The table lists around 490,000 distinct CDR3 sequences, 7.6% of them singletons, with over 10% in the top ten. The chain is built from TRBV28 and TRBJ2-1, with D unclear. This clonotype originated in a man aged 50 to 75 who received an inactivated influenza vaccine. This specimen consisted of PBMCs from blood, obtained around 2 years after vaccination. The CDR3, as DNA: TGTGCCAGCACCATACGAGAGAGTGAGCAGTTCTTC. Translating gives CASTIRESEQFF.